These 25 T cell receptor beta chains originate from one sample sequenced in a study of shared clonotypes between healthy human individuals. The repertoire was sequenced with immunoSEQ multiplex PCR; TCRdb's copy has only in-frame clones and lacks some. The sample lists over a million clones, 75% to 85% occurring once. Sequencing used memory CD4+ T cells from PBMCs. Documented subset: CD45RA-negative fraction. Source of these receptors: a man between 18 and 29 years old in good health. Some clones in this sample may be carry-over from other donors' samples.

This chain uses TRBV5-6 with TRBJ2-7, with TRBD1 as a possible D gene (5 bases). The CDR3 runs to 13 residues. V was trimmed by 4 bases and J by 3 bases, leaving 11 bases between them. Germline V CDR1 and CDR2: SGHDT, YYEEEE. CDR3 sequence: CASSLRVRYEQYF. The CDR3 bases are TGTGCCAGCAGCCTCAGGGTGCGCTACGAGCAGTACTTC.

This clone came up once. This rearrangement joins TRBV5-4 to TRBJ1-1; no clear D gene. Germline values: CDR1 SGHNT, CDR2 YYREEE (reference sequence). The CDR3 consists of 14 residues. Trimming removed 0 bases from V and 6 bases from J, with 12 bases in between. CDR3 protein: CASSLGRPVAEAFF. As DNA, the CDR3 is TGTGCCAGCAGCTTGGGCCGGCCCGTGGCTGAAGCTTTCTTT.

The J gene is TRBJ2-3, the V gene TRBV2, with D unclear. The CDR3 runs 15 residues. The V end was cut by 7 bases, the J end by 1 base, with 15 bases between. Germline CDR1 reads SNHLY; CDR2 reads FYNNEI. In DNA, the CDR3 is TGTGCCAGCATCTATGGTGCCAGACGCACAGATACGCAGTATTTT. It encodes CASIYGARRTDTQYF.

This chain connects TRBV9 to TRBJ2-3, with a tentative D call TRBD2 (6 bases). CDR3 length equals 14 residues. CDR1 SGDLS and CDR2 YYNGEE come from the germline V gene. The V end lost 6 bases, the J end lost 5 bases, and 16 bases lay between the germline ends. The CDR3 protein is CASKRGNGLDTQYF. In DNA, the CDR3 is TGTGCCAGCAAGCGCGGGAATGGGTTAGATACGCAGTATTTT.

V usage is TRBV5-4 and J usage is TRBJ2-5, with 9 bases lining up with TRBD2. V trimming: 5 bases; J trimming: 5 bases; junction bases outside the gene matches: 10. This CDR3 contains 15 residues. Germline CDR1 SGHNT, CDR2 YYREEE (reference sequence). The CDR3: CASSFGLAPGETQYF. The CDR3 DNA is TGTGCCAGCAGTTTCGGACTAGCGCCGGGGGAGACCCAGTACTTC.

The gene calls are TRBV2 and TRBJ1-5, with D uncertain. The germline V gene has CDR1 SNHLY and CDR2 FYNNEI. This CDR3 has 13 amino acids. Trimming removed 5 bases from V and 3 bases from J, with 8 bases in between. This CDR3 reads CASSPDINQPQHF. The DNA for the CDR3 is TGTGCCAGCAGTCCTGACATCAATCAGCCCCAGCATTTT.

V and J are TRBV5-1 and TRBJ2-3; D is ambiguous. The germline V and J ends were trimmed by 4 bases and 1 base, with 13 bases remaining between them. The germline V gene encodes CDR1 SGHRS and CDR2 YFSETQ. The length of the CDR3 is 15 residues. CDR3 sequence reads: CASSPGPGGTDTQYF. CDR3 coding DNA: TGCGCCAGCAGCCCTGGACCGGGCGGCACAGATACGCAGTATTTT.

This clone was recorded only once. V usage is TRBV27 and J usage is TRBJ2-5; D is unresolved. The CDR3 has 12 amino acids. In germline, CDR1 is MNHEY, CDR2 SMNVEV (reference sequence). V lost 4 bases, J lost 0 bases, and 3 bases lay in between. The CDR3 sequence is CASSYHQETQYF. For the CDR3, the DNA is TGTGCCAGCAGTTACCACCAAGAGACCCAGTACTTC.

The chain carries TRBV27 and TRBJ2-1, with TRBD2 matching 14 bases. Trimming took 6 bases from V and 5 from J; bases not matched to a gene: 9. Germline CDR1 MNHEY, CDR2 SMNVEV (reference sequence). This CDR3 spans 17 amino acids. CDR3 DNA sequence: TGTGCCAGCAGAAGACTAGCGGGAGGGCAGGTCCACAATGAGCAGTTCTTC. Translating gives CASRRLAGGQVHNEQFF.

This clone was detected only a few times. CDR3 DNA sequence: TGTGCCAGCACCCAAAGCCTAGTCTCGGGCAATGAGCAGTTCTTC. This gives the protein CASTQSLVSGNEQFF. The chain joins TRBV7-2 to TRBJ2-1; D is uncertain. The ends were cut back, 7 bases at V and 6 bases at J, with 19 bases in the middle. Germline CDR1 is SGHTA and CDR2 is FQGNSA. CDR3 size: 15 residues. Full variable domain (rest looked up from reference TRBV7-2 and TRBJ2-1): GAGVSQSPSNKVTEKGKDVELRCDPISGHTALYWYRQSLGQGLEFLIYFQGNSAPDKSGLPSDRFSAERTGGSVSTLTIQRTQQEDSAVYLCASTQSLVSGNEQFFGPGTRLTVL.

The V call is TRBV19, the J call TRBJ2-1, with TRBD2 matching 14 bases. The V segment lost 6 bases and the J segment 9 bases; nucleotides outside the gene matches: 10. The CDR3 consists of 16 residues. Germline loops: CDR1 LNHDA, CDR2 SQIVND (reference sequence). In DNA form, the CDR3 reads TGTGCCAGTAGCCCTCCGGGACTAGCGGGGGTGGTTGAGCAGTTCTTC. Protein product: CASSPPGLAGVVEQFF.

The sample holds one count of this clone. The rearrangement uses TRBV4-1 and TRBJ2-7, with 11 bases lining up with TRBD1. The CDR3 loop spans 19 amino acids. Germline V CDR1 and CDR2: MGHRA, YSYEKL. Trimming took 4 bases from V and 2 from J; bases not matched to a gene: 16. The CDR3 spells CASSRAGTGGLGEPYEQYF. CDR3 sequence (DNA): TGCGCCAGCAGCCGAGCCGGGACAGGGGGTTTAGGGGAGCCCTACGAGCAGTACTTC.

A few counts support this clone. The V call is TRBV7-3, the J call TRBJ2-3; D uncertain. CDR1 and CDR2 (germline): SGHTA, FQGTGA. The CDR3 totals 14 residues. Trimming shortened V by 5 bases and J by 1 base, and 10 bases separated the two germline ends. The CDR3 loop reads CASSQSVGTDTQYF. Here the CDR3 DNA reads TGTGCCAGCAGCCAGTCGGTGGGCACAGATACGCAGTATTTT.

This CDR3 reads CASSLKEGKESEQYF. CDR3 coding DNA: TGCGCCAGCAGCTTGAAGGAGGGAAAGGAGTCCGAGCAGTACTTC. The V gene is TRBV5-1, the J gene TRBJ2-7, with a tentative D call TRBD2 (6 bases). The germline CDR1 and CDR2 sequences are SGHRS and YFSETQ. There are 15 residues in the CDR3. The V end was cut by 1 base, the J end by 6 bases, with 17 bases between.

CDR3 nucleotide sequence: TGTGCCAGCAGCGTAGAGGGTTCTAGCCTCCTCTATGGCTACACCTTC. Its translation: CASSVEGSSLLYGYTF. The J gene is TRBJ1-2, the V gene TRBV9; D gene unclear. Germline CDR1 SGDLS, CDR2 YYNGEE. Trimming shortened V by 0 bases and J by 4 bases, and 16 bases separated the two germline ends. The CDR3 has 16 amino acids.

The chain recombines TRBV27 with TRBJ2-3, with 11 positions matching TRBD2. This CDR3 comprises 16 residues. The V gene end was trimmed by 5 bases and the J gene end by 2 bases; junction bases not matched to a gene: 6. CDR1 and CDR2 (germline): MNHEY, SMNVEV (reference sequence). CDR3 region: CASSRKGLADTDTQYF. The DNA of the CDR3 is TGTGCCAGCAGTCGCAAGGGACTAGCGGACACAGATACGCAGTATTTT.

This clone was seen only once. This sequence joins TRBV4-3 and TRBJ2-3; the match to TRBD2 covers 8 bases. V lost 1 base to trimming and J lost 2 bases; unmatched junction nucleotides: 5. The CDR3 is 16 residues long. Looked up from germline, CDR1 is LGHNA and CDR2 is YSLEER. CDR3 DNA: TGCGCCAGCAGCCAAGTTGCGGGAGGCTACACAGATACGCAGTATTTT. Encoded protein: CASSQVAGGYTDTQYF.

In this sample, this clone turned up many times. The V gene is TRBV7-2, the J gene TRBJ2-1, with D unresolved. The germline V gene has CDR1 SGHTA and CDR2 FQGNSA. The V and J ends lost 5 bases and 3 bases respectively, with 14 bases between them. The CDR3 runs 15 residues. The DNA of the CDR3 is TGTGCCAGCAGCCCCCAAGGGCAGAACTACAATGAGCAGTTCTTC. Translation gives CASSPQGQNYNEQFF.

V usage is TRBV19 and J usage is TRBJ1-2; no firm D call. The V end lost 5 bases, the J end lost 5 bases, and 15 bases lay between the germline ends. The CDR3 length is 14 residues. Germline loops: CDR1 LNHDA, CDR2 SQIVND (reference sequence). CDR3 sequence (DNA): TGTGCCAGTAGTGCATCACAGACACTTTATGGCTACACCTTC. Translation: CASSASQTLYGYTF.

This clone has just one count. Other DNA sequences within the sample encode an identical CDR3. V usage is TRBV2 and J usage is TRBJ2-6, with D possibly matching TRBD1 (6 bases). Trimming removed 8 bases from V and 3 bases from J, with 11 bases in between. The CDR3 spans 14 residues. Germline-derived CDR1 and CDR2 are SNHLY and FYNNEI. This chain's CDR3 is CASRQGSGANVLTF. Here the CDR3 DNA reads TGTGCCAGCCGTCAGGGGAGTGGGGCCAACGTCCTGACTTTC.

CDR3 loop: CASSKARQGLYNEQFF. CDR3 sequence (DNA): TGTGCCAGCAGCAAAGCCCGGCAGGGACTCTACAATGAGCAGTTCTTC. J is TRBJ2-1 and V is TRBV21-1; the DNA was not used to check the table's D call, TRBD2. TRBV21-1 is designated a pseudogene. The CDR3 length is 16 residues.

The chain combines TRBV23-1 with TRBJ2-7; D remains unclear. TRBV23-1 is sorted into the ORF group, with uncertain function. Trimming took off 10 bases at V and 5 bases at J, with 12 bases between the two ends. The CDR3 has 11 residues. CDR3 residues: CATSFRDEQYF. The CDR3 coding sequence is TGCGCCACCTCCTTTCGGGACGAGCAGTACTTC.

The chain has TRBV5-1 and TRBJ2-4; TRBD2 matches 7 bases. This CDR3 is 18 amino acids long. The germline CDR1 and CDR2 sequences are SGHRS and YFSETQ. V was clipped by 0 bases and J by 0 bases; unmatched bases: 9. CDR3 coding DNA: TGCGCCAGCAGCTTGGGACCTAGCGGACTACTAGCCAAAAACATTCAGTACTTC. Protein sequence: CASSLGPSGLLAKNIQYF.

This clone showed up just once. The rearrangement uses TRBV5-1 and TRBJ2-2; 7 nucleotides agree with TRBD2. The CDR3 is 14 residues long. Trimming removed 4 bases from V and 6 bases from J; junction bases left unmatched: 6. The germline CDR1 and CDR2 sequences are SGHRS and YFSETQ. In DNA form, the CDR3 reads TGCGCCAGCAGCCGTTTAACTAGCGCCGGGGAGCTGTTTTTT. Translated, it gives CASSRLTSAGELFF.

The rearrangement links TRBV2 to TRBJ2-5, with TRBD1 identical over 9 bases. The trim removed 2 bases at V and 1 base at J, leaving 5 bases unmatched. Germline lookup yields CDR1 SNHLY and CDR2 FYNNEI. CDR3 length equals 16 residues. As DNA, the CDR3 is TGTGCCAGCAGTGAACCCGGGACAGGGTTCCAAGAGACCCAGTACTTC. This codes for CASSEPGTGFQETQYF. Full variable domain (missing parts from reference TRBV2 and TRBJ2-5): EPEVTQTPSHQVTQMGQEVILRCVPISNHLYFYWYRQILGQKVEFLVSFYNNEISEKSEIFDDQFSVERPDGSNFTLKIRSTKLEDSAMYFCASSEPGTGFQETQYFGPGTRLLVL.